This T cell receptor beta chain came from a study of blood T cells in healthy people across ages. In this sample, this clonotype turned up a few times. A second PCR, run for about 7 to 11 cycles, used a sample-barcoded 5' primer plus a J-beta primer mix. Each CDR3 protein is one row after TCRdb ran MiXCR on the 5' RACE reads. Of about 620,000 distinct CDR3 sequences in the sample, 52% were seen once. The CDR3 is 13 residues long. V dropped 4 bases and J dropped 6 bases, with 14 bases sitting between them. Germline lookup yields CDR1 DFQATT and CDR2 SNEGSKA (reference sequence). The specimen was blood. The source is a woman of 80 years or more in good health. The V gene is TRBV20-1, the J gene TRBJ2-3, with a possible D match to TRBD1 (5 bases). The CDR3 reads CSAKAGSTDTQYF. The CDR3 DNA follows: TGCAGTGCTAAAGCAGGGTCTACTGATACGCAGTATTTT.